These T cell receptor beta chains were read from a single sample in a study of blood T cell repertoires in COVID-19. Here immunoSEQ multiplex PCR was the method, and the copy in TCRdb shows in-frame clones only, minus some. The sample contains 60,000 to 70,000 clones, 88% of which appear only once. The sequenced sample consisted of PBMCs or T cells enriched from blood (not recorded which). These receptors all come from a woman in her thirties or forties who had recovered from COVID-19. CDR3s include the opening cysteine and the closing phenylalanine or tryptophan. The order of the fields is V gene, D gene, J gene, clone size, CDR3 DNA, CDR3 protein. The D gene is left open where the match is weak. Clone size is shown for a subset of rows, as once, few, many or a class of expanded clone.

>TRBV12-3/TRBV12-4|NA|TRBJ2-7|NA
TGTGCCAGCAGTAGACAGAGCTACGAGCAGTACTTC
CASSRQSYEQYF
>TRBV11-3|TRBD2|TRBJ2-2|NA
TGTGCCAGCAGCTTTCTAGCGGGGGGGCGAGGGGAGCTGTTTTTT
CASSFLAGGRGELFF
>TRBV7-8|TRBD1|TRBJ1-5|NA
TGTGCCAGCAGTCCGGACAGGTATAGCAATCAGCCCCAGCATTTT
CASSPDRYSNQPQHF
>TRBV9|TRBD2|TRBJ2-7|NA
TGTGCCAGCAGCGTAGGCGGGGGTTTCTCCTACGAGCAGTACTTC
CASSVGGGFSYEQYF
>TRBV20-1|TRBD2|TRBJ2-3|NA
TGCAGTGCTAGTCTAGCGGGGGGTGGGACGCAGTATTTT
CSASLAGGGTQYF
>TRBV11-2|NA|TRBJ2-7|NA
TGTGCCAGCAGCTTAGATTGGGGGGACAGTATATCCTACGAGCAGTACTTC
CASSLDWGDSISYEQYF
>TRBV6-5|TRBD1|TRBJ1-5|NA
TGTGCCAGCATCGGTACAGGGGGCTATCAGCCCCAGCATTTT
CASIGTGGYQPQHF
>TRBV11-2|TRBD1|TRBJ2-2|NA
TGTGCCAGCAGCTTTGGGACAGAGCACACCGGGGAGCTGTTTTTT
CASSFGTEHTGELFF
>TRBV7-8|NA|TRBJ2-3|once
TGTGCCAGCAGCTTAGAGAGGGGGGGACCGCATACGCAGTATTTT
CASSLERGGPHTQYF
>TRBV2|NA|TRBJ2-3|NA
TGTGCCACAACGAGAGGGACTGGCGGCACAGATACGCAGTATTTT
CATTRGTGGTDTQYF
>TRBV6-2/TRBV6-3|NA|TRBJ2-1|few
TGTGCCAGCAGTTCGGGGGAGAGCTCCTACAATGAGCAGTTCTTC
CASSSGESSYNEQFF